The 8 T cell receptor beta chains given below trace back to one sample, sequenced in a study of T-cell reconstitution after alpha-beta-depleted transplantation in children. Unique molecular identifiers were used to barcode this TCRbeta library. TCRdb re-analysed the PCR reads in MiXCR, keeping a single row per CDR3 protein. The sample holds 450,000 to 600,000 distinct CDR3 sequences, roughly 33% seen once. The specimen was PBMCs from the stem cell graft donor, collected from the stem cell graft. These receptors came from a human donor who donated a stem cell graft to a child with aplastic anemia.

This chain joins TRBV4-3 and TRBJ2-4; D is possibly TRBD1 (5 bases). Germline V lookup: CDR1 LGHNA, CDR2 YSLEER. The CDR3 has 13 residues. V lost 0 bases and J 6 bases, leaving 6 bases between the germline ends. As DNA, the CDR3 is TGCGCCAGCAGCCAAGACGACAGAAACATTCAGTACTTC. As protein: CASSQDDRNIQYF.

The sample holds a few counts of this clonotype. This sequence joins TRBV11-1 and TRBJ2-1; 12 nucleotides match TRBD2. Losses at the gene ends were 2 bases for V and 0 bases for J; bases not matched to a gene: 8. This CDR3 comprises 19 residues. Germline loops: CDR1 SGHAT, CDR2 FQDESV (reference sequence). The CDR3 region is CASSLRTSGVFPSYNEQFF. DNA for the CDR3: TGTGCCAGCAGCTTAAGGACTAGCGGGGTCTTTCCCTCCTACAATGAGCAGTTCTTC.

There are a few counts of this clonotype. V and J are TRBV7-2 and TRBJ2-3; 7 bases fit TRBD2. V trimming: 1 base; J trimming: 8 bases; junction bases outside the gene matches: 3. CDR1 is SGHTA and CDR2 is FQGNSA in the germline V gene. The CDR3 has 13 amino acids. The CDR3 DNA reads as TGTGCCAGCAGCTTAGGACTAGCAACTACGCAGTATTTT. Encoded protein: CASSLGLATTQYF.

The V call is TRBV27, the J call TRBJ1-5, with D uncertain. The germline V gene has CDR1 MNHEY and CDR2 SMNVEV (reference sequence). V was trimmed by 3 bases and J by 2 bases, leaving 8 bases between them. The CDR3 consists of 14 residues. This CDR3 is CASSFMAGNQPQHF. CDR3 DNA: TGTGCCAGCAGTTTTATGGCGGGCAATCAGCCCCAGCATTTT.

This clonotype was seen more than once but under ten times. The chain is built from TRBV5-6 and TRBJ1-5; D is uncertain. V was shortened by 1 base and J by 0 bases, with 8 bases between the two germline ends. The germline V gene encodes CDR1 SGHDT and CDR2 YYEEEE. This CDR3 contains 15 residues. Written as DNA, the CDR3 is TGTGCCAGCAGCTTGTTAAGGGATAGCAATCAGCCCCAGCATTTT. It translates to CASSLLRDSNQPQHF.

This clonotype was counted only a few times. The V and J genes are TRBV20-1 and TRBJ1-2; 10 bases match TRBD1. CDR3 length: 13 residues. The V gene end was trimmed by 2 bases and the J gene end by 7 bases; junction bases not matched to a gene: 4. CDR1 is DFQATT and CDR2 is SNEGSKA in the germline V gene (reference sequence). This CDR3 reads CSARRQGASGYTF. The CDR3 coding sequence is TGCAGTGCTAGAAGACAGGGGGCGAGTGGCTACACCTTC.

The rearrangement joins TRBV27 to TRBJ1-2; D is possibly TRBD1 (5 bases). Trimming pared 4 bases from V and 4 bases from J, leaving 13 bases between. Germline V lookup: CDR1 MNHEY, CDR2 SMNVEV (reference sequence). The CDR3 runs 14 residues. The CDR3 coding sequence is TGTGCCAGCAGTTCCGGGACGGAACTCTATGGCTACACCTTC. Its protein is CASSSGTELYGYTF.

The genes are TRBV12-3 or TRBV12-4 and TRBJ2-3; D unclear. The ends were cut back, 10 bases at V and 5 bases at J, with 7 bases in the middle. The CDR3 runs 10 residues. This CDR3 reads CATSGDTQYF. The CDR3 DNA sequence: TGTGCCACCTCCGGAGATACGCAGTATTTT.